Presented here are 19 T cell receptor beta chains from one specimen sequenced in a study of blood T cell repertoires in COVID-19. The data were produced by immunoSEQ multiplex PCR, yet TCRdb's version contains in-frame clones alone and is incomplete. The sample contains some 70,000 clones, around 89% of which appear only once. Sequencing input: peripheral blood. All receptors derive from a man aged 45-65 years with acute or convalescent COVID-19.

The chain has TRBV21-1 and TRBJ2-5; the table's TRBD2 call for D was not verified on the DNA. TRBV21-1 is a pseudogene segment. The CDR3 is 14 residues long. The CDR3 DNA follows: TGTGCCAGCAGCAAAGGGGGGGGTGGAAAGACCCAGTACTTC. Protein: CASSKGGGGKTQYF.

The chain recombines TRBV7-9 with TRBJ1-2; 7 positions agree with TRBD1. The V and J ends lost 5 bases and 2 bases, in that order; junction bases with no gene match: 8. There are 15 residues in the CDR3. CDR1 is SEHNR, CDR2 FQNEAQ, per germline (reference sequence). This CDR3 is CASSDPGQPNYGYTF. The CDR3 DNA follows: TGTGCCAGCAGCGACCCGGGACAGCCAAACTATGGCTACACCTTC.

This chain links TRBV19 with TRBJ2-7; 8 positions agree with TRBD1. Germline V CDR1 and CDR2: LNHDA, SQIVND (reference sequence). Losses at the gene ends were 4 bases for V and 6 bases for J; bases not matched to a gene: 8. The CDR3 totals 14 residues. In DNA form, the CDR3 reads TGTGCCAGTAGTACGGACAGGGCGGAGGGCGAGCAGTACTTC. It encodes CASSTDRAEGEQYF.

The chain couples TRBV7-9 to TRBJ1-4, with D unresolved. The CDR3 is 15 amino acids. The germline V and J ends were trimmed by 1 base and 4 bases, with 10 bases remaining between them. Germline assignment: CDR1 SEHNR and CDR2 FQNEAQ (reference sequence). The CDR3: CASSLVAGFNEKLFF. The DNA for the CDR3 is TGTGCCAGCAGCTTAGTGGCGGGTTTTAATGAAAAACTGTTTTTT.

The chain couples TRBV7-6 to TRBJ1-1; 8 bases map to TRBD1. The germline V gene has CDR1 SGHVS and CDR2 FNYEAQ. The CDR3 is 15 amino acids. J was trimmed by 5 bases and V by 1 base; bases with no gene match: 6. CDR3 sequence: CASSLGKQGVTEAFF. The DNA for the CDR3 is TGTGCCAGCAGCTTAGGGAAACAGGGGGTGACTGAAGCTTTCTTT.

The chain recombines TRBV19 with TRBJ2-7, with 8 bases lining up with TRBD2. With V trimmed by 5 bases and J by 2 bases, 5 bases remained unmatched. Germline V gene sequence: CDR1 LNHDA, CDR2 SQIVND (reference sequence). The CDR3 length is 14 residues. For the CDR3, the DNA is TGTGCCAGTAGTGTGGAGCGGGGGCCCTACGAGCAGTACTTC. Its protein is CASSVERGPYEQYF.

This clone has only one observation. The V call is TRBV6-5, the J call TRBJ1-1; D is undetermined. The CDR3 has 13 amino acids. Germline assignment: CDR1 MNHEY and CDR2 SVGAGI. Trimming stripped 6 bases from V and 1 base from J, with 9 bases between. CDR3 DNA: TGTGCCAGCAGCCGGGAAAGGAACACTGAAGCTTTCTTT. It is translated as CASSRERNTEAFF.

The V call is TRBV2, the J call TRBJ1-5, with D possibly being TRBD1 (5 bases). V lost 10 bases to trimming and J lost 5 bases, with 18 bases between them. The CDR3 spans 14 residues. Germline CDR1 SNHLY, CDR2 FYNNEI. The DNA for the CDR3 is TGTGCCACCTCCTGGAGGGACCTCGATCAGCCCCAGCATTTT. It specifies CATSWRDLDQPQHF. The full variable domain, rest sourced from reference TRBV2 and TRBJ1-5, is EPEVTQTPSHQVTQMGQEVILRCVPISNHLYFYWYRQILGQKVEFLVSFYNNEISEKSEIFDDQFSVERPDGSNFTLKIRSTKLEDSAMYFCATSWRDLDQPQHFGDGTRLSIL.

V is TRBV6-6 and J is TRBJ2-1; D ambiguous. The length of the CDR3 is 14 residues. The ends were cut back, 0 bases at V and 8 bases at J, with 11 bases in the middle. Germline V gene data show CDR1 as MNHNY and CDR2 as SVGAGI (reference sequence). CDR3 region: CASSYSLGLDEQFF. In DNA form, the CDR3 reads TGTGCCAGCAGTTACTCGTTAGGTCTAGATGAGCAGTTCTTC.

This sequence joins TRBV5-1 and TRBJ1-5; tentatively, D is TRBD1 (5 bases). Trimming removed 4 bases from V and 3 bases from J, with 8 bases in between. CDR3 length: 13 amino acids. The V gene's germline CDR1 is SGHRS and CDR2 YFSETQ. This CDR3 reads CASSPTVNQPQHF. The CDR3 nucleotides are TGCGCCAGCAGCCCGACAGTCAATCAGCCCCAGCATTTT.

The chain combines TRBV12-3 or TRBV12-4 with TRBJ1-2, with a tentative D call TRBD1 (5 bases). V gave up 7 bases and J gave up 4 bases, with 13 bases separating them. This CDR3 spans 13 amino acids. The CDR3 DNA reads TGTGCCAGCACCCTGACAGCCTTCTATGGCTACACCTTC. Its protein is CASTLTAFYGYTF.

The CDR3 loop reads CASTAPQGEEARQFF. The CDR3 DNA reads TGTGCCAGCACCGCGCCCCAAGGGGAGGAGGCTAGGCAGTTCTTC. The chain carries TRBV2 and TRBJ2-1; D might be TRBD2 (6 bases). V lost 7 bases and J lost 12, with 25 bases in between. Germline assignment: CDR1 SNHLY and CDR2 FYNNEI. The CDR3 loop spans 15 amino acids.

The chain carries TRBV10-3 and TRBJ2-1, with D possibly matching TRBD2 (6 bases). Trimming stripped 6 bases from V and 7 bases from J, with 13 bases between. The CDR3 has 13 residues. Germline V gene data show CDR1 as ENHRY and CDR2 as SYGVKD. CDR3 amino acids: CAIRPQGGNEQFF. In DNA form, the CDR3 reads TGTGCCATCAGGCCCCAGGGAGGAAATGAGCAGTTCTTC.

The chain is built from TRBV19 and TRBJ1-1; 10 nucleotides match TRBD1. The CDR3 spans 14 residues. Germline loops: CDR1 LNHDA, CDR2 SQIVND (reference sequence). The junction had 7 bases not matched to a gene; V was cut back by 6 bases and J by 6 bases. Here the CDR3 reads CASSYSTGGSEAFF. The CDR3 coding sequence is TGTGCCAGTAGCTACTCGACAGGGGGCTCTGAAGCTTTCTTT.

This chain's CDR3 is CASSPPPGTSGVTDTQYF. Written as DNA, the CDR3 is TGTGCCAGCAGTCCCCCACCCGGGACTAGCGGGGTCACAGATACGCAGTATTTT. V usage is TRBV28 and J usage is TRBJ2-3; 13 positions match TRBD2. The CDR3 consists of 18 residues. The junction had 10 bases not matched to a gene; V was cut back by 5 bases and J by 2 bases. Germline V gives CDR1 MDHEN, CDR2 SYDVKM.

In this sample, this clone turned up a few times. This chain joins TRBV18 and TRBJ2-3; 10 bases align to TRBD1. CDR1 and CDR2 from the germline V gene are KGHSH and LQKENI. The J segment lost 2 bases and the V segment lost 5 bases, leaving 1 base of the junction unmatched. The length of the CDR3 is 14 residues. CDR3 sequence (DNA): TGTGCCAGCTCAGGGACAGGGGCCACAGATACGCAGTATTTT. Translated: CASSGTGATDTQYF.

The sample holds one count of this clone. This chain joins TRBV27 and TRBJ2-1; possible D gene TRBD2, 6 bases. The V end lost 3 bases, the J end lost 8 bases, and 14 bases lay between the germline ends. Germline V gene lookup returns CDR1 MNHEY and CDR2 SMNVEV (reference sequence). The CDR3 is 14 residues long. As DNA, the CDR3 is TGTGCCAGCAGTTTCTCGGGGGATCCTGATGAGCAGTTCTTC. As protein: CASSFSGDPDEQFF.

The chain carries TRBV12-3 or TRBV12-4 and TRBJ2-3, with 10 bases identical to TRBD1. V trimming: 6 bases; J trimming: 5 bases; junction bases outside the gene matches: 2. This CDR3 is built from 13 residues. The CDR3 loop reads CASRGQGKDTQYF. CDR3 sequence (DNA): TGTGCCAGCAGGGGACAGGGGAAAGATACGCAGTATTTT.

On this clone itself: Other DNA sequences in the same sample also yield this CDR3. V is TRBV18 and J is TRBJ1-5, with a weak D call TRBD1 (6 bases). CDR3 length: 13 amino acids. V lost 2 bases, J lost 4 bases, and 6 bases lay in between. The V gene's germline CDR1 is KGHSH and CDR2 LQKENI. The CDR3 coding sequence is TGTGCCAGCTCACCAGACAGGAATCAGCCCCAGCATTTT. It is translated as CASSPDRNQPQHF.